Sequencing of this TCR beta chain was carried out in a study of graft-versus-host responses after intestinal transplantation. Findings and limits, study-wide: GvH clones turned up in recipient marrow; some had shown up first in ileum or blood. After transplant, early declines in HvG clones were associated with peak levels of circulating GvH clones. Allograft clonal ratios (graft-versus-host to host-versus-graft) were high in patients who had graft-donor T cell macrochimerism.

In the case of this clone: The antigen remains undetermined.

Germline loops: CDR1 MNHEY, CDR2 SMNVEV (reference sequence). CDR3 length: 14 residues. The V and J ends lost 8 bases and 2 bases, in that order; junction bases with no gene match: 6. Profiling relied on immunoSEQ multiplex PCR, and the TCRdb table lists in-frame clones only, not all of them. The data show about 120,000 clones, with roughly 96% seen just once and roughly 3.5% held by the top ten. V and J are TRBV27 and TRBJ2-1; 7 bases agree with TRBD1. This receptor was obtained from a human donor who received an intestinal transplant. The starting material was unstimulated CD8+ T cells sorted from spleen or lymph node cells, obtained before intestinal transplant. CDR3 coding DNA: TGTGCCAGCGGTGAAAGGGGGCCCTACAATGAGCAGTTCTTC. Translating it yields CASGERGPYNEQFF.